Sequencing of this T cell receptor beta chain was carried out in a study of blood T cell repertoires in COVID-19. For the study at large: Material from acute and convalescent COVID-19 was sourced from the United States, Italy and Spain.

Enrolment of Seattle patients took place during active infection, and they were followed longitudinally. TCRdb's copy holds only in-frame clones and misses some; the assay was immunoSEQ multiplex PCR. The sample holds 190,000 or so clones; 94% are singletons and the top ten take roughly 0.76%. This sequence was found in a man aged 25 to 40 with COVID-19, enrolled during active disease. Sequenced material: peripheral blood.

The DNA of the CDR3 is TGTGCCAGCAGTGACCGGGGACAGGGTTCTACCTACGAGCAGTACTTC. As protein: CASSDRGQGSTYEQYF. The V and J genes are TRBV25-1 and TRBJ2-7; 9 bases agree with TRBD1. The trim removed 3 bases at V and 2 bases at J, leaving 8 bases unmatched. Germline-derived CDR1 and CDR2 are MGHDK and SYGVNS. The length of the CDR3 is 16 residues.